This T cell receptor (beta chain) is from a study of T cells in Graves' hyperthyroidism and ophthalmopathy. Study-wide results and caveats: Ophthalmopathy was model-predicted a median 6.5 months pre-onset. Also found in blood were most expanded thyroid clonotypes above 0.001.

Concerning this clonotype itself: Its cognate antigen is unknown.

TCR beta CDR3 regions were amplified from RNA. First-round RT-PCR targeting the TCR CDR3 was performed with the HTBI primer set. TCRdb re-called the multiplex PCR reads through MiXCR, storing one row per CDR3 protein. The sample has about 210,000 distinct CDR3 sequences; over 15% are singletons. V was trimmed by 2 bases and J by 4 bases, leaving 15 bases between them. CDR3 length: 15 residues. Germline values: CDR1 SQVTM, CDR2 ANQGSEA. Graves' hyperthyroidism showing no ophthalmopathy progression within 18 months was considered stable. The receptor comes from a man between 50 and 59 years old with Graves' hyperthyroidism. Source material: blood. This chain connects TRBV29-1 to TRBJ1-3; possibly TRBD1 for D (6 bases). CDR3 nucleotides: TGCAGCGTTGAAAGGCTGGGGGCATCAGGAAACACCATATATTTT. Translating gives CSVERLGASGNTIYF.